This T cell receptor beta chain was observed in a study of early T cells in non-severe SARS-CoV-2 infection. The overall study: Unpaired chains resulted from sequencing bulk RNA of unsorted whole blood.

V was pared by 5 bases and J by 3 bases, with 3 bases of the junction left unmatched. CDR1 and CDR2 (germline): SGHAT, FQNNGV. The CDR3 has 14 residues. Study-level findings and limits: Matching with VDJdb favored anti-spike CD8 responses (missing private and CD4 specificities).

Unique molecular identifiers were attached to individual cDNA molecules. TCRdb re-called the 5' RACE reads through MiXCR, storing one row per CDR3 protein. The sample has some 55,000 distinct CDR3 sequences; roughly an eighth are singletons. Details on this clonotype: Its antigen is as yet unknown.

The receptor was derived from an adult who was a healthcare worker with PCR-confirmed SARS-CoV-2 infection or an uninfected control (not recorded which). The input for sequencing was whole blood, taken at baseline. The genes are TRBV11-2 and TRBJ2-5, with TRBD1 identical over 10 bases. DNA of the CDR3: TGTGCCAGCAGCCGACAGGGGGCTAAAGAGACCCAGTACTTC. Amino acid sequence: CASSRQGAKETQYF.